The clone carrying this TCR beta chain was found many times. The sample comes from a study of T-cell reconstitution after alpha-beta-depleted transplantation in children. The CDR3 covers 10 residues. Germline V gene data show CDR1 as MDHEN and CDR2 as SYDVKM. Trimming shortened V by 3 bases and J by 8 bases, and 5 bases separated the two germline ends. As it was prepared, the TCRbeta library received unique molecular identifiers. Each CDR3 protein is one row after TCRdb ran MiXCR on the PCR reads. The sample lists 200,000 to 250,000 distinct CDR3 sequences; about 9.2% were seen once. The rearrangement uses TRBV28 and TRBJ2-7; no clear D. The source material was PBMCs from the stem cell graft donor, sampled from the stem cell graft. This TCR came from a human donor who donated a stem cell graft to a child with acute lymphoblastic leukemia. The CDR3 nucleotides are TGTGCCAGCAGTTTCCGCCAGCAGTACTTC. Translation: CASSFRQQYF.